This TCR beta chain was retrieved from a study of CDR3 diversity in severe acne. The CDR3 contains 14 residues. CDR1 and CDR2 (germline): LNHDA, SQIVND (reference sequence). V was pared by 8 bases and J by 4 bases, with 16 bases between. This clonotype was detected ten times or more. TCRdb reprocessed the PCR reads via MiXCR and lists one record per CDR3 protein. The sample holds fewer than 90,000 distinct CDR3 sequences, around 50% seen once. This clonotype originated in a male donor in good health, without acne. The material sequenced was blood. The rearrangement joins TRBV19 to TRBJ2-3; weak D call: TRBD1 (5 bases). For the CDR3, the DNA is TGTGCCAGTGCCATCAGGGATAAGGCAGATACGCAGTATTTT. Encoded protein: CASAIRDKADTQYF.